This T cell receptor (beta chain) is from a study of vaccination effects on CD4 cells after COVID-19. Across the whole study: Two-dose BNT162b2 or mRNA-1273 vaccination was given to participants.

There are 14 residues in the CDR3. In the ViraFEST assay, antigen-specific CD4+ clonotypes were identified by expansion after peptide-pool stimulation. It was after approximately 11 days of culture that CD4+ T cells were isolated. Negative nucleocapsid antibody tests before and after vaccination confirmed no previous SARS-CoV-2 infection. Study-wide results and caveats: Pronounced clonal contraction occurred in clones induced by infection and by vaccine late after vaccination. Just 1 of 255 vaccine-induced clones in healthy recipients was cross-reactive.

The table lists this clone with a few counts. Its cognate antigen is unknown. Clones were read by immunoSEQ multiplex PCR, and TCRdb kept only the in-frame ones, dropping some. Of some 69,000 clones detected, around 69% appear once; the ten largest clones hold around 2.8%. This chain links TRBV12-2 with TRBJ1-5; the listed D gene, TRBD1, was not tested against the DNA. TRBV12-2 is classified as a pseudogene. The sequencing used CD4+ T cells from PBMCs cultured with HCoV-NL63 spike peptides, collected before COVID-19 vaccination. This TCR was recovered from a human donor who received a COVID-19 vaccine. CDR3: CASRFGQGDQPQHF. CDR3 DNA sequence: TGTGCAAGTCGCTTCGGACAGGGGGATCAGCCCCAGCATTTT.